What follows are 2 T cell receptor beta chains derived from one specimen sequenced in a study of cytomegalovirus exposure and HLA in healthy donors. PCR employed 60 Vbeta and 13 Jbeta primers. TCRdb's table, derived via immunoSEQ multiplex PCR, lists solely in-frame clones and lacks some. This sample has 85,000 to 100,000 clones, with 55% to 75% found just once. The sequencing input was PBMCs. The receptors were sampled from a man in his sixties in good health and CMV-seronegative.

The CDR3 is CASSEASVGPIPGGYF. CDR3 sequence (DNA): TGTGCCAGCAGTGAAGCGTCGGTGGGACCGATACCGGGAGGGTATTTT. The V call is TRBV2, the J call TRBJ2-3; 7 bases align to TRBD2. J was trimmed by 14 bases and V by 0 bases; bases with no gene match: 17. The CDR3 runs 16 residues. Germline loops: CDR1 SNHLY, CDR2 FYNNEI.

This clone was counted a few times. The chain recombines TRBV9 with TRBJ2-7, with D perhaps matching TRBD2 (6 bases). The V gene lost 5 bases and the J gene lost 6 bases, with 18 bases spanning the gap. The CDR3 is 14 residues long. The germline V gene has CDR1 SGDLS and CDR2 YYNGEE. As DNA, the CDR3 is TGTGCCAGCAGTAAACAGGACTACCCTCTCGAGCAGTACTTC. The encoded protein is CASSKQDYPLEQYF.